One sample yielded the 32 T cell receptor beta chains listed below, sequenced in a study of blood T cell repertoires in COVID-19. The assay was immunoSEQ multiplex PCR, and TCRdb's table has in-frame clones only and misses some. Of about 71,000 clones in the sample, 65% to 90% were seen once. What was sequenced was peripheral blood. These receptors all stem from a man aged 25-40 years with COVID-19, enrolled during active disease.

V and J are TRBV6-2 or TRBV6-3 and TRBJ1-5, with a possible D match to TRBD1 (5 bases). This CDR3 comprises 16 residues. Germline CDR1 reads MNHEY; CDR2 reads SVGEGT. Trimming shortened V by 0 bases and J by 3 bases, and 12 bases separated the two germline ends. The CDR3 spells CASSYSSRGLNQPQHF. In DNA, the CDR3 is TGTGCCAGCAGTTACTCTTCCCGGGGACTCAATCAGCCCCAGCATTTT.

J is TRBJ2-1 and V is TRBV15, with D possibly TRBD1 on 6 matching bases. The ends were cut back, 6 bases at V and 2 bases at J, with 14 bases in the middle. The length of the CDR3 is 15 residues. The V gene's germline CDR1 is LNHNV and CDR2 YYDKDF (reference sequence). The CDR3 bases are TGTGCCACCAGGCCCCCGGGACAAGCCTACAATGAGCAGTTCTTC. Residues: CATRPPGQAYNEQFF.

The rearrangement links TRBV9 to TRBJ2-1; 13 positions match TRBD2. Trimming removed 0 bases from V and 8 bases from J; junction bases left unmatched: 8. The CDR3 spans 17 residues. Germline lookup yields CDR1 SGDLS and CDR2 YYNGEE. CDR3 nucleotide sequence: TGTGCCAGCAGCGTAGTACTAGCGGGAGGGCCACTGGATGAGCAGTTCTTC. Residues: CASSVVLAGGPLDEQFF.

The chain combines TRBV10-1 with TRBJ2-2; D is possibly TRBD1 (6 bases). The CDR3 loop spans 13 amino acids. Germline values: CDR1 WNHNN, CDR2 SYGVQD (reference sequence). The V end lost 3 bases, the J end lost 8 bases, and 10 bases lay between the germline ends. As DNA, the CDR3 is TGCGCCAGCAGTGAAGGGGGTACAGGGGAGCTGTTTTTT. Its protein product is CASSEGGTGELFF.

This clone was seen only once. CDR3 sequence: CASSSSNTRQETQYF. The CDR3 region has the DNA TGTGCCAGCAGCTCCAGTAACACCCGCCAGGAGACCCAGTACTTC. The gene calls are TRBV11-3 and TRBJ2-5; no reliable D call. Trimming removed 4 bases at V and 5 bases at J, with 17 bases between. Germline-derived CDR1 and CDR2 are SGHNT and YENEEA. This CDR3 spans 15 amino acids. Complete variable domain (other parts from reference TRBV11-3 and TRBJ2-5): EAGVVQSPRYKIIEKKQPVAFWCNPISGHNTLYWYLQNLGQGPELLIRYENEEAVDDSQLPKDRFSAERLKGVDSTLKIQPAELGDSAVYLCASSSSNTRQETQYFGPGTRLLVL.

The rearrangement joins TRBV19 to TRBJ1-1, with no clear D. The CDR3 totals 16 residues. Germline CDR1 and CDR2: LNHDA and SQIVND (reference sequence). V was cut by 4 bases and J by 6 bases, with 21 bases left in between. DNA of the CDR3: TGTGCCAGTAGTAATAGCGGACGCCTCAGCCCCCCTGAAGCTTTCTTT. Residues: CASSNSGRLSPPEAFF.

The chain joins TRBV21-1 to TRBJ2-5; the table's D call of TRBD2 was not tested on the DNA. TRBV21-1 counts as a pseudogene. There are 11 residues in the CDR3. The CDR3 region is CASSKSGAQYF. DNA of the CDR3: TGTGCCAGCAGCAAATCCGGGGCCCAGTACTTC.

This chain connects TRBV2 to TRBJ1-5, with 7 bases that match TRBD1. V shed 7 bases and J 4 bases; nucleotides not matched to a gene: 1. Looked up from germline, CDR1 is SNHLY and CDR2 is FYNNEI. The length of the CDR3 is 12 residues. The CDR3 nucleotides read TGTGCCAGCACAGGGGGGAATCAGCCCCAGCATTTT. It encodes CASTGGNQPQHF. Looking up the rest from reference TRBV2 and TRBJ1-5 gives the full variable domain: EPEVTQTPSHQVTQMGQEVILRCVPISNHLYFYWYRQILGQKVEFLVSFYNNEISEKSEIFDDQFSVERPDGSNFTLKIRSTKLEDSAMYFCASTGGNQPQHFGDGTRLSIL.

This chain links TRBV28 with TRBJ2-5; D is unresolved. The CDR3 loop spans 14 amino acids. The germline gives CDR1 MDHEN, CDR2 SYDVKM. Trimming removed 2 bases at V and 1 base at J, with 8 bases between. For the CDR3, the DNA is TGTGCCAGCAGTTTAGTGGCAGTCCAAGAGACCCAGTACTTC. This encodes CASSLVAVQETQYF.

The CDR3 reads CATSDSSWGLAAEQFF. CDR3 in DNA: TGTGCCACCAGTGATTCCTCATGGGGACTAGCGGCAGAGCAGTTCTTC. V gene TRBV24-1 combines with J gene TRBJ2-1; 11 bases line up with TRBD2. V was clipped by 2 bases and J by 10 bases; unmatched bases: 9. Looked up from germline, CDR1 is KGHDR and CDR2 is SFDVKD. The CDR3 totals 16 residues.

V usage is TRBV6-5 and J usage is TRBJ2-3; D might be TRBD1 (5 bases). This CDR3 is 15 amino acids long. Germline V gene data show CDR1 as MNHEY and CDR2 as SVGAGI. With 2 bases removed from V and 3 bases from J, the gap between germline ends came to 12 bases. The CDR3 DNA reads as TGTGCCAGCAGTTACCGGGCAGGGTTTACAGATACGCAGTATTTT. Translation: CASSYRAGFTDTQYF.

V gene TRBV13 combines with J gene TRBJ2-3; 7 nucleotides agree with TRBD1. Germline assignment: CDR1 PRHDT and CDR2 FYEKMQ (reference sequence). The CDR3 has 15 amino acids. V dropped 4 bases and J dropped 0; count of bases not matched to a gene: 4. The CDR3 DNA follows: TGTGCCAGCAGCTCCCCGGGACAGAGCACAGATACGCAGTATTTT. Protein sequence: CASSSPGQSTDTQYF.

V usage is TRBV28 and J usage is TRBJ1-1, with 9 bases fitting TRBD1. The germline CDR1 and CDR2 sequences are MDHEN and SYDVKM. This CDR3 contains 12 residues. V lost 10 bases to trimming and J lost 11 bases; unmatched junction nucleotides: 11. The CDR3 nucleotides read TGTGCCACGGCCGGGACAGGGATACGGGCTTTCTTT. Residues: CATAGTGIRAFF.

The genes are TRBV5-6 and TRBJ2-5, with TRBD1 as a possible D gene (6 bases). Per germline, CDR1 SGHDT and CDR2 YYEEEE. With 1 base removed from V and 4 bases from J, the gap between germline ends came to 17 bases. The CDR3 sequence is 16 residues long. The CDR3 DNA is TGTGCCAGCAGCTTGCAGGGGCCGGGATTGGGAGAGACCCAGTACTTC. Encoded protein: CASSLQGPGLGETQYF.

This sequence joins TRBV28 and TRBJ1-2; 8 bases line up with TRBD1. The CDR3 extends over 14 amino acids. J gave up 8 bases and V 3 bases, and 8 bases lay outside the gene matches. Germline loops: CDR1 MDHEN, CDR2 SYDVKM. The CDR3 loop reads CASSFVQGAFGYTF. The CDR3 nucleotides read TGTGCCAGCAGTTTTGTCCAGGGGGCGTTCGGCTACACCTTC.

There are a few counts of this clone. V and J are TRBV24-1 and TRBJ2-1, with 7 bases identical to TRBD2. The germline V gene encodes CDR1 KGHDR and CDR2 SFDVKD. The CDR3 has 15 residues. V dropped 7 bases and J dropped 6; count of bases not matched to a gene: 11. The CDR3 reads CATSPGLPSGNEQFF. The CDR3 bases are TGTGCCACCAGCCCGGGACTACCTTCTGGCAATGAGCAGTTCTTC.

This rearrangement joins TRBV28 to TRBJ1-2; a possible D gene is TRBD1 (5 bases). The CDR3 is made up of 12 amino acids. From germline, CDR1 is MDHEN and CDR2 SYDVKM. Trimming stripped 7 bases from V and 4 bases from J, with 10 bases between. The CDR3 is CASTQGFYGYTF. Here the CDR3 DNA reads TGTGCCAGCACCCAGGGCTTCTATGGCTACACCTTC.

The chain couples TRBV2 to TRBJ1-4, with D possibly matching TRBD1 (5 bases). This CDR3 spans 14 amino acids. CDR1 is SNHLY and CDR2 is FYNNEI in the germline V gene. V was cut by 4 bases and J by 7 bases, with 13 bases left in between. CDR3 protein: CASSGLGGGEKLFF. DNA of the CDR3: TGTGCCAGCAGTGGACTGGGCGGGGGTGAAAAACTGTTTTTT.

This clone was detected only a few times. The chain is built from TRBV4-3 and TRBJ2-2; 9 positions agree with TRBD2. The J segment lost 3 bases and the V segment lost 4 bases, leaving 12 bases of the junction unmatched. Germline-derived CDR1 and CDR2 are LGHNA and YSLEER. This CDR3 has 18 amino acids. The CDR3: CASSLEVGLAGDTGELFF. CDR3 DNA sequence: TGCGCCAGCAGCCTAGAGGTTGGGTTAGCGGGAGACACCGGGGAGCTGTTTTTT.

This clone was detected only a few times. The rearrangement links TRBV10-3 to TRBJ1-6; 7 bases align to TRBD1. CDR1 is ENHRY, CDR2 SYGVKD, per germline. This CDR3 region has 16 residues. V gave up 0 bases and J gave up 9 bases; unmatched junction bases: 8. CDR3 in amino acids: CAISESPGGLGSPLHF. The CDR3 nucleotides read TGTGCCATCAGTGAGTCGCCAGGGGGTCTGGGTTCACCCCTCCACTTT.

The rearrangement uses TRBV27 and TRBJ2-1, with TRBD1 matching over 11 bases. CDR1 and CDR2 (germline): MNHEY, SMNVEV (reference sequence). The CDR3 consists of 15 residues. Trimming removed 5 bases from V and 7 bases from J; junction bases left unmatched: 7. The CDR3 loop is CASSPRDRGRNEQFF. DNA for the CDR3: TGTGCCAGCAGTCCCAGGGACAGGGGGAGAAATGAGCAGTTCTTC.

A single count supports this clone. This chain links TRBV24-1 with TRBJ1-1; no firm D call. The V end was cut by 9 bases, the J end by 0 bases, with 13 bases between. The CDR3 has 14 amino acids. The germline V gene has CDR1 KGHDR and CDR2 SFDVKD. The CDR3 sequence: CATEGGNLNTEAFF. The CDR3 DNA is TGTGCCACCGAGGGTGGTAATTTGAACACTGAAGCTTTCTTT.

This clone has just one count. V is TRBV19 and J is TRBJ2-5, with TRBD2 matching 8 bases. The CDR3 has 15 amino acids. The V and J ends lost 5 bases and 2 bases, in that order; junction bases with no gene match: 7. From germline, CDR1 is LNHDA and CDR2 SQIVND (reference sequence). In DNA, the CDR3 is TGTGCCAGTAGTGCTACTAGCGGATTTCAAGAGACCCAGTACTTC. Translated: CASSATSGFQETQYF.

The V call is TRBV10-3, the J call TRBJ2-7; D perhaps matches TRBD2 (6 bases). V dropped 3 bases and J dropped 4 bases, with 13 bases sitting between them. Germline values: CDR1 ENHRY, CDR2 SYGVKD. The CDR3 consists of 14 residues. The CDR3: CAISEGGRLYEQYF. The CDR3 DNA reads TGTGCCATCAGTGAAGGAGGGAGGCTTTACGAGCAGTACTTC.

The chain recombines TRBV12-3 or TRBV12-4 with TRBJ2-7, with 8 nucleotides matching TRBD1. J gave up 6 bases and V 10 bases, and 8 bases lay outside the gene matches. The CDR3 runs to 12 residues. The chain's CDR3 is CATGTGVFEQYF. The CDR3 DNA sequence: TGTGCCACCGGGACAGGAGTATTCGAGCAGTACTTC.

DNA of the CDR3: TGCAGCGTCGGGACAGGGGTGGGCACTGAAGCTTTCTTT. This encodes CSVGTGVGTEAFF. This sequence joins TRBV29-1 and TRBJ1-1; 10 nucleotides line up with TRBD1. The V gene end was trimmed by 6 bases and the J gene end by 4 bases; junction bases not matched to a gene: 5. Germline V gene data show CDR1 as SQVTM and CDR2 as ANQGSEA. This CDR3 contains 13 residues.

This chain uses TRBV12-3 or TRBV12-4 with TRBJ1-2; perhaps TRBD1 as D (6 bases). The V end lost 5 bases, the J end lost 3 bases, and 10 bases lay between the germline ends. The CDR3 runs to 13 residues. The DNA of the CDR3 is TGTGCCAGCAGTGGGGGCAGATACTATGGCTACACCTTC. Translating it yields CASSGGRYYGYTF.

This chain connects TRBV7-9 to TRBJ1-2; TRBD1 agrees at 8 bases. The germline CDR1 and CDR2 sequences are SEHNR and FQNEAQ (reference sequence). V lost 5 bases, J lost 7 bases, and 9 bases stayed unmatched. The length of the CDR3 is 14 residues. CDR3 DNA sequence: TGTGCCAGCAGCGCCACGACAGGGGCGGGTGGCTACACCTTC. Its translation: CASSATTGAGGYTF.

The rearrangement links TRBV14 to TRBJ1-2, with D tentatively TRBD1 (6 bases). Germline values: CDR1 SGHDN, CDR2 FVKESK. The CDR3 consists of 16 residues. V gave up 1 base and J gave up 4 bases, with 16 bases separating them. CDR3 sequence: CASSQVQDSRVYGYTF. DNA for the CDR3: TGTGCCAGCAGCCAAGTCCAGGACAGCCGAGTCTATGGCTACACCTTC.

This rearrangement joins TRBV28 to TRBJ1-1; D possibly corresponds to TRBD1 (5 bases). The CDR3 contains 16 residues. Germline lookup yields CDR1 MDHEN and CDR2 SYDVKM. V dropped 3 bases and J dropped 3 bases, with 17 bases sitting between them. The CDR3 DNA sequence: TGTGCCAGCAGTTTCAAGCAGGGTGATTTGGACACTGAAGCTTTCTTT. Its protein is CASSFKQGDLDTEAFF.

The V gene is TRBV29-1, the J gene TRBJ2-5; tentative D call: TRBD2 (6 bases). This CDR3 region has 11 residues. CDR1 SQVTM and CDR2 ANQGSEA come from the germline V gene. V gave up 4 bases and J gave up 5 bases, with 8 bases separating them. The CDR3 spells CSVGRAETQYF. The CDR3, as DNA: TGCAGCGTTGGGAGGGCCGAGACCCAGTACTTC.

The chain couples TRBV6-5 to TRBJ1-1; 7 nucleotides match TRBD1. The CDR3 runs to 12 residues. The germline CDR1 and CDR2 sequences are MNHEY and SVGAGI. V gave up 7 bases and J gave up 10 bases; unmatched junction bases: 9. The CDR3 bases are TGTGCCAGCAAAATAAGACAGGGAACAGCTTTCTTT. Amino acids: CASKIRQGTAFF.